The 20 T cell receptor beta chains presented below share a single source sample, sequenced in a study of blood T cell repertoires in COVID-19. Only in-frame clones appear in the TCRdb table, and some are missing; sequencing was by immunoSEQ multiplex PCR. The sample records more than 110,000 clones, 70% to 80% being singletons. The sequencing input was peripheral blood. The receptors were gathered from a woman between 50 and 59 years old with active or convalescent COVID-19.

The chain links TRBV24-1 to TRBJ2-5, with D possibly matching TRBD1 (5 bases). The V and J ends lost 8 bases and 3 bases respectively, with 9 bases between them. Germline V gives CDR1 KGHDR, CDR2 SFDVKD. CDR3 length equals 12 residues. CDR3 coding DNA: TGTGCCACCATGGCGGACAAAGAGACCCAGTACTTC. It specifies CATMADKETQYF.

The rearrangement links TRBV12-3 or TRBV12-4 to TRBJ2-7; D is unclear. V was shortened by 6 bases and J by 0 bases, with 6 bases between the two germline ends. The CDR3 is 12 amino acids. CDR3 bases: TGTGCCAGCAGCCGAGGCTCCTACGAGCAGTACTTC. Protein product: CASSRGSYEQYF.

This clone has a single count. This CDR3 reads CASSQGPGDTQYF. CDR3 coding DNA: TGTGCCAGCAGCCAAGGGCCAGGGGATACGCAGTATTTT. V usage is TRBV3-1 (or the pseudogene TRBV3-2) and J usage is TRBJ2-3, with D possibly being TRBD1 (5 bases). CDR1 is LGHDT and CDR2 is YNNKEL in the germline V gene (reference sequence). CDR3 length equals 13 residues. The V gene lost 1 base and the J gene lost 6 bases, with 8 bases spanning the gap.

A few counts support this clone. This chain joins TRBV27 and TRBJ1-1; a possible D gene is TRBD1 (6 bases). Germline CDR1 reads MNHEY; CDR2 reads SMNVEV (reference sequence). The length of the CDR3 is 16 residues. V was trimmed by 3 bases and J by 3 bases, leaving 17 bases between them. The CDR3 DNA is TGTGCCAGCAGTTTTCGGCAAGGGGGTTACCACACTGAAGCTTTCTTT. Translating it yields CASSFRQGGYHTEAFF.

The V gene is TRBV3-1 (or the pseudogene TRBV3-2), the J gene TRBJ2-2; TRBD1 is a possible D gene (6 bases). V was shortened by 1 base and J by 6 bases, with 9 bases between the two germline ends. The CDR3 sequence is 14 residues long. Germline V gene data show CDR1 as LGHDT and CDR2 as YNNKEL (reference sequence). The CDR3 nucleotides read TGTGCCAGCAGCCAAGCTTACAGGGCCGGGGAGCTGTTTTTT. Translated, it gives CASSQAYRAGELFF.

CDR3 residues: CASSFLQGGGNTIYF. The CDR3 DNA follows: TGTGCCAGCAGCTTCCTACAGGGTGGTGGAAACACCATATATTTT. This chain links TRBV9 with TRBJ1-3, with a possible D match to TRBD1 (6 bases). The length of the CDR3 is 15 residues. Germline assignment: CDR1 SGDLS and CDR2 YYNGEE. The V gene lost 4 bases and the J gene lost 3 bases, with 14 bases spanning the gap.

The chain uses TRBV3-1 (or the pseudogene TRBV3-2) and TRBJ2-6; TRBD2 is a possible D gene (5 bases). The CDR3 length is 14 residues. Trimming left V 8 bases short and J 4 bases short, with 12 bases between. CDR1 is LGHDT and CDR2 is YNNKEL in the germline V gene (reference sequence). The CDR3 sequence is CASGRRGGANVLTF. CDR3 in DNA: TGTGCCAGCGGAAGAAGAGGGGGGGCCAACGTCCTGACTTTC.

This sequence joins TRBV6-2 or TRBV6-3 and TRBJ2-7; D unresolved. The CDR3 is made up of 12 amino acids. Per germline, CDR1 MNHEY and CDR2 SVGEGT. V was clipped by 0 bases and J by 7 bases, with 7 bases between them. CDR3 protein: CASSYSSFEQYF. The CDR3, as DNA: TGTGCCAGCAGTTACTCGAGTTTTGAGCAGTACTTC.

This clone was counted only a few times. Other nucleotide sequences in the sample specify the same CDR3. V gene TRBV29-1 combines with J gene TRBJ1-4, with 8 nucleotides matching TRBD1. CDR1 and CDR2 (germline): SQVTM, ANQGSEA. This CDR3 is built from 13 residues. The junction had 8 bases not matched to a gene; V was cut back by 7 bases and J by 7 bases. In DNA form, the CDR3 reads TGCAGCGCAGGACAGGGTGCGGGTGAAAAACTGTTTTTT. Its protein product is CSAGQGAGEKLFF. Based on the CDR3 plus reference TRBV29-1 and TRBJ1-4, the full variable domain is SAVISQKPSRDICQRGTSLTIQCQVDSQVTMMFWYRQQPGQSLTLIATANQGSEATYESGFVIDKFPISRPNLTFSTLTVSNMSPEDSSIYLCSAGQGAGEKLFFGSGTQLSVL.

V gene TRBV27 combines with J gene TRBJ2-1; possibly TRBD1 for D (6 bases). This CDR3 spans 19 amino acids. V shed 3 bases and J shed 5 bases, with 26 bases lying between them. Germline lookup yields CDR1 MNHEY and CDR2 SMNVEV (reference sequence). In nucleotides, the CDR3 is TGTGCCAGCAGTTTTGCCCGTCCCGCCATTCGACAGGCCCACAATGAGCAGTTCTTC. Protein sequence: CASSFARPAIRQAHNEQFF.

J is TRBJ2-7 and V is TRBV7-9; TRBD1 might be the D (6 bases). The CDR3 covers 13 residues. Germline V CDR1 and CDR2: SEHNR, FQNEAQ (reference sequence). Trimming pared 7 bases from V and 3 bases from J, leaving 13 bases between. Here the CDR3 reads CASNGQKDYEQYF. The CDR3 DNA is TGTGCCAGCAACGGACAGAAAGACTACGAGCAGTACTTC. The full variable domain, its missing parts supplied by reference TRBV7-9 and TRBJ2-7, is DTGVSQNPRHKITKRGQNVTFRCDPISEHNRLYWYRQTLGQGPEFLTYFQNEAQLEKSRLLSDRFSAERPKGSFSTLEIQRTEQGDSAMYLCASNGQKDYEQYFGPGTRLTVT.

In this sample, this clone turned up a few times. The chain uses TRBV6-6 and TRBJ1-6, with a weak D call TRBD1 (6 bases). This CDR3 comprises 15 residues. Per germline, CDR1 MNHNY and CDR2 SVGAGI (reference sequence). With 2 bases removed from V and 7 bases from J, the gap between germline ends came to 12 bases. The CDR3 bases are TGTGCCAGCAGTTACGAAGGGGGGGTAAATTCACCCCTCCACTTT. This encodes CASSYEGGVNSPLHF.

In its sample, this clone was seen once. The J gene is TRBJ2-2, the V gene TRBV7-2, with D tentatively TRBD1 (5 bases). Germline assignment: CDR1 SGHTA and CDR2 FQGNSA. This CDR3 comprises 15 residues. V lost 1 base and J lost 4, with 10 bases in between. CDR3 sequence reads: CASSLGSGPTGELFF. DNA of the CDR3: TGTGCCAGCAGCTTAGGTTCAGGGCCCACCGGGGAGCTGTTTTTT. Full variable domain (remainder filled in from reference TRBV7-2 and TRBJ2-2): GAGVSQSPSNKVTEKGKDVELRCDPISGHTALYWYRQSLGQGLEFLIYFQGNSAPDKSGLPSDRFSAERTGGSVSTLTIQRTQQEDSAVYLCASSLGSGPTGELFFGEGSRLTVL.

The chain uses TRBV12-3 or TRBV12-4 and TRBJ2-2; D remains unclear. V was shortened by 8 bases and J by 6 bases, with 13 bases between the two germline ends. This CDR3 has 13 amino acids. The chain's CDR3 is CASGPQVAGELFF. CDR3 in DNA: TGTGCCAGCGGGCCCCAAGTGGCCGGGGAGCTGTTTTTT.

The chain has TRBV7-2 and TRBJ1-4, with D unresolved. Germline V gene data show CDR1 as SGHTA and CDR2 as FQGNSA. The CDR3 sequence is 16 residues long. Deletions cut 4 bases from V and 5 bases from J, with 17 bases between. CDR3 nucleotide sequence: TGTGCCAGCAGCTACCGGACTCCCCCAAACAATGAAAAACTGTTTTTT. Its translation is CASSYRTPPNNEKLFF.

V usage is TRBV28 and J usage is TRBJ2-1; TRBD2 agrees at 8 bases. Unmatched junction bases numbered 9, after V lost 2 bases and J lost 6 bases. CDR1 MDHEN and CDR2 SYDVKM come from the germline V gene. The CDR3 sequence is 16 residues long. The CDR3, as DNA: TGTGCCAGCAGTTTAAGGTGGGGTCGGGAGGGCAATGAGCAGTTCTTC. Protein sequence: CASSLRWGREGNEQFF. Full variable domain (missing parts from reference TRBV28 and TRBJ2-1): DVKVTQSSRYLVKRTGEKVFLECVQDMDHENMFWYRQDPGLGLRLIYFSYDVKMKEKGDIPEGYSVSREKKERFSLILESASTNQTSMYLCASSLRWGREGNEQFFGPGTRLTVL.

The V call is TRBV9, the J call TRBJ2-1; TRBD2 is a possible D gene (6 bases). Germline V lookup: CDR1 SGDLS, CDR2 YYNGEE. The CDR3 has 14 residues. Trimming shortened V by 7 bases and J by 6 bases, and 17 bases separated the two germline ends. DNA for the CDR3: TGTGCCAGCTCCCCCCGACTAGTTGCCAATGAGCAGTTCTTC. Translating gives CASSPRLVANEQFF.

There are many counts of this clone. Germline is not matched at one junction end, which may reflect a read error. The chain links TRBV7-7 to TRBJ2-7; 10 bases map to TRBD1. This CDR3 is 15 amino acids long. Germline loops: CDR1 SSHAT, CDR2 FNYEAQ (reference sequence). CDR3 DNA: TGTGCTAGCAACAACCACAGGGACAGGGGCTACGAGCAGTACTTC. Translated: CASNNHRDRGYEQYF.

The chain combines TRBV7-2 with TRBJ2-3, with 7 nucleotides matching TRBD2. Germline-derived CDR1 and CDR2 are SGHTA and FQGNSA. The CDR3 sequence is 14 residues long. The ends lost 5 bases at V and 3 bases at J; junction bases unmatched: 5. The CDR3 loop reads CASSTGLETDTQYF. In DNA form, the CDR3 reads TGTGCCAGCAGCACTGGACTAGAAACAGATACGCAGTATTTT.

The gene calls are TRBV27 and TRBJ1-1; D call uncertain. The CDR3 loop spans 11 amino acids. With 7 bases removed from V and 5 bases from J, the gap between germline ends came to 8 bases. Per the germline V gene, CDR1 is MNHEY and CDR2 is SMNVEV (reference sequence). The chain's CDR3 is CASIHRTEAFF. In nucleotides, the CDR3 is TGTGCCAGCATTCACCGGACTGAAGCTTTCTTT.